The T cell receptor beta chain under discussion was sequenced for a study of early T cells in non-severe SARS-CoV-2 infection. Overall study: The chains were unpaired, and the sequenced material was bulk RNA from unsorted whole blood. Findings and limits, study-wide: Reliance on VDJdb matching favored anti-spike CD8 responses; private and CD4 specificities were missed.

V lost 4 bases to trimming and J lost 0 bases; unmatched junction nucleotides: 7. The CDR3 is 18 amino acids. The germline gives CDR1 LGHDT, CDR2 YNNKEL (reference sequence). This clonotype appeared many times. Its antigen remains unidentified. Individual cDNA molecules received unique molecular identifiers during library preparation. One entry per CDR3 protein results from TCRdb running MiXCR on the 5' RACE reads. Seen here are some 54,000 distinct CDR3 sequences, over 7.5% observed once, and the top ten hold roughly 8%. The sequenced sample consisted of whole blood. The clonotype comes from an adult who was a healthcare worker with PCR-confirmed SARS-CoV-2 infection or an uninfected control (not recorded which). This rearrangement joins TRBV3-1 to TRBJ2-6; 9 nucleotides match TRBD2. The CDR3 sequence is CASSPAAGGLSGANVLTF. The CDR3, as DNA: TGTGCCAGCAGCCCTGCGGCGGGGGGGCTCTCTGGGGCCAACGTCCTGACTTTC.